The T cell receptor beta chain described here comes from a study of technical replicates of blood from several donors. Generated by immunoSEQ multiplex PCR, the TCRdb table keeps only in-frame clones and is missing some. This repertoire shows 60,000 to 90,000 clones, approximately 93% found once; its top ten account for about 0.37%. Germline assignment: CDR1 SGHRS and CDR2 YFSETQ. V shed 0 bases and J shed 6 bases, with 15 bases lying between them. The CDR3 spans 15 residues. Sequenced: T cells isolated from PBMCs. The clonotype originates from a human donor in good health. This rearrangement joins TRBV5-1 to TRBJ1-2, with D uncertain. The CDR3 here is CASSLGAGPWDGYTF. The CDR3 region has the DNA TGCGCCAGCAGCTTGGGGGCAGGCCCATGGGATGGCTACACCTTC. Supplemented by reference TRBV5-1 and TRBJ1-2, the full variable domain reads KAGVTQTPRYLIKTRGQQVTLSCSPISGHRSVSWYQQTPGQGLQFLFEYFSETQRNKGNFPGRFSGRQFSNSRSEMNVSTLELGDSALYLCASSLGAGPWDGYTFGSGTRLTVV.